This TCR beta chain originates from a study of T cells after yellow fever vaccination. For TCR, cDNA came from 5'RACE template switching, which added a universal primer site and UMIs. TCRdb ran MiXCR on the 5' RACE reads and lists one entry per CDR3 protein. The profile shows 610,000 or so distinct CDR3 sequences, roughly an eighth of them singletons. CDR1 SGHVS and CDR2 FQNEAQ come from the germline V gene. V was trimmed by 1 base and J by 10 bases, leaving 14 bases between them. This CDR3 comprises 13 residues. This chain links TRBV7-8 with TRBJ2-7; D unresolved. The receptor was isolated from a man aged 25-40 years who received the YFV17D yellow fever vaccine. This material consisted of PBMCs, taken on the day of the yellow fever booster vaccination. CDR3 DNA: TGTGCCAGCAGCTTAGATGTGGGCCTGGCACAGTACTTC. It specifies CASSLDVGLAQYF.